This T cell receptor beta chain was recovered during a study of patients and donors after allogeneic stem cell transplantation. TCRdb redid the calling of the RT-PCR reads with MiXCR, one entry per CDR3 protein. The table includes approximately 250,000 distinct CDR3 sequences, roughly 14% detected once. This clonotype was observed many times. The clonotype originates from a human donor who was either an allogeneic HSCT recipient or a stem cell or donor lymphocyte infusion donor (not recorded which). It is not recorded whose cells these are; they may come from a transplant donor. The sequenced sample consisted of blood, either unsorted or a sorted T cell fraction (not recorded which).

In nucleotides, the CDR3 is TGCGCCAGCAGCCCTCGGGACAGAAGCTTCTATGGCTACACCTTC. Translated: CASSPRDRSFYGYTF. This chain links TRBV4-3 with TRBJ1-2; TRBD1 matches at 7 bases. This CDR3 spans 15 amino acids. Trimming took 4 bases from V and 4 from J; bases not matched to a gene: 9. Germline lookup yields CDR1 LGHNA and CDR2 YSLEER.